This T cell receptor (beta chain) was obtained from a study of blood T cell repertoires in COVID-19. Study as a whole: Sites in the United States, Italy and Spain provided acute and convalescent COVID-19 samples. PBMCs, B-cell-depleted T cells, or T cells were the source of the cDNA or gDNA that made up the material.

In the original processing: Reference gene primers were amplified, and this amplification served to estimate nucleated cell counts. The table came from immunoSEQ multiplex PCR; TCRdb's copy has only in-frame clones and leaves some out. The V and J calls and clone size come from that table; D and trimming were worked out from the DNA. This sample has about 150,000 clones, with roughly four fifths found just once. V dropped 0 bases and J dropped 3 bases, with 8 bases sitting between them. CDR1 is SGHNT, CDR2 YYREEE, per germline (reference sequence). CDR3 length: 14 amino acids. This TCR was sampled from a human donor with acute or convalescent COVID-19. The donor label of this sample is uncertain. The chain is built from TRBV5-4 and TRBJ2-3; D unresolved. Sequencing was done on a sample of peripheral blood. The CDR3 sequence is CASSLATNTDTQYF. The CDR3 DNA reads as TGTGCCAGCAGCTTGGCCACTAATACAGATACGCAGTATTTT.